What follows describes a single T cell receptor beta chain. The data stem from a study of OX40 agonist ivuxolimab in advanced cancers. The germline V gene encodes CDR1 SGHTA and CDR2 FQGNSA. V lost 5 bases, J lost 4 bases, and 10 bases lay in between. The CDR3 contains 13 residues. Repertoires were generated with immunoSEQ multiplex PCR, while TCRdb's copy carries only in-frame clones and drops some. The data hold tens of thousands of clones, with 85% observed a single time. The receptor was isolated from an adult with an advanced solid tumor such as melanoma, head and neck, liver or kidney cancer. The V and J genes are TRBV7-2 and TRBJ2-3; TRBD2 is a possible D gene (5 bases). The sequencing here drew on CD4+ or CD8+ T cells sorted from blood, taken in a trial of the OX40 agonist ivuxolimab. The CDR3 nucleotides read TGTGCCAGCAGCCGGGGTAGGGCAGATACGCAGTATTTT. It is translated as CASSRGRADTQYF.